Listed below are T cell receptor beta chains from one sample, sequenced in a study of cytomegalovirus exposure and HLA in healthy donors. Clones were sequenced by immunoSEQ multiplex PCR, and TCRdb holds only the in-frame ones, with some missing. The table records 100,000 to 120,000 clones, about 80% of them present only once. Sequencing was done on a sample of PBMCs. The receptors shown here come from a man aged 30 to 45 in good health and CMV-seropositive. CDR3s include the opening cysteine and the closing phenylalanine or tryptophan. D genes are given only for firm matches. A row's size may be missing; if present it is once, few, many or a size class.

size	J	V	D	CDR3	DNA
.	TRBJ2-5	TRBV29-1	.	CSVLLLGEAQYF	TGCAGCGTTCTTCTCCTAGGGGAGGCCCAGTACTTC
.	TRBJ2-7	TRBV28	TRBD1	CASSRGQGTYEQYF	TGTGCCAGCAGTCGAGGACAGGGGACCTACGAGCAGTACTTC
once	TRBJ1-2	TRBV4-3	.	CASSSDRRYGYTF	TGCGCCAGCAGCTCGGACAGACGCTATGGCTACACCTTC
.	TRBJ1-2	TRBV4-3	TRBD1	CASSQEGTGRNYGYTF	TGCGCCAGCAGCCAAGAGGGGACAGGGCGGAACTATGGCTACACCTTC
.	TRBJ2-6	TRBV28	.	CASVQQGAPPGANVLTF	TGTGCCAGTGTTCAACAGGGCGCTCCTCCTGGGGCCAACGTCCTGACTTTC
.	TRBJ1-1	TRBV7-9	.	CASSSTGFDTEAFF	TGTGCCAGCAGTTCAACAGGGTTTGACACTGAAGCTTTCTTT
.	TRBJ2-1	TRBV27	TRBD2	CASSLMPSGGIWQFF	TGTGCCAGCAGTTTAATGCCTAGCGGGGGGATTTGGCAGTTCTTC
.	TRBJ2-7	TRBV30	TRBD1	CACRTGSSYEQYF	TGTGCCTGCCGGACAGGGAGCTCCTACGAGCAGTACTTC
.	TRBJ1-1	TRBV6-5	TRBD1	CASSYRGRFAEAFF	TGTGCCAGCAGTTACAGGGGGCGCTTCGCTGAAGCTTTCTTT
.	TRBJ1-1	TRBV28	.	CASGWGNTEAFF	TGTGCCAGCGGATGGGGCAACACTGAAGCTTTCTTT
.	TRBJ1-4	TRBV7-9	.	CASRISGTNEKLFF	TGTGCCAGCAGAATATCCGGGACTAATGAAAAACTGTTTTTT
.	TRBJ2-2	TRBV2	TRBD2	CASTGTSGATGELFF	TGTGCCAGCACCGGGACTAGCGGAGCCACCGGGGAGCTGTTTTTT
.	TRBJ1-2	TRBV7-9	TRBD1	CASSPSGTGNYGYTF	TGTGCCAGCAGCCCGTCCGGGACAGGGAACTATGGCTACACCTTC
.	TRBJ1-6	TRBV6-6	.	CASSYTTGGYSPLHF	TGTGCCAGCAGTTATACGACGGGGGGATATTCACCCCTCCACTTT
.	TRBJ1-3	TRBV7-2	TRBD1	CASSLAGTGVSGNTIYF	TGTGCCAGCAGCTTAGCCGGGACAGGGGTCTCTGGAAACACCATATATTTT
.	TRBJ2-2	TRBV29-1	.	CSVNRDHTGELFF	TGCAGCGTTAACAGGGATCACACCGGGGAGCTGTTTTTT
.	TRBJ2-3	TRBV7-2	TRBD2	CASSNWEGGDTQYF	TGTGCCAGCAGCAACTGGGAGGGCGGAGATACGCAGTATTTT
once	TRBJ2-7	TRBV10-3	.	CATRSGSYEQYF	TGTGCCACGCGATCCGGGAGCTACGAGCAGTACTTC
few	TRBJ1-1	TRBV18	TRBD1	CASSSGTVNTEAFF	TGTGCCAGCTCATCGGGGACAGTGAACACTGAAGCTTTCTTT
.	TRBJ2-5	TRBV5-5	.	CASSTEGLQETQYF	TGTGCCAGCAGCACCGAGGGTCTCCAAGAGACCCAGTACTTC
few	TRBJ1-5	TRBV28	.	CASSDPSGLAQHF	TGTGCCAGCAGTGATCCTTCGGGTTTAGCCCAGCATTTT
.	TRBJ2-3	TRBV9	TRBD1	CASSPHWTGSTDTQYF	TGTGCCAGCAGCCCCCATTGGACAGGGAGCACAGATACGCAGTATTTT
.	TRBJ2-3	TRBV30	TRBD2	CAWSVQAGVVDTQYF	TGTGCCTGGAGTGTACAAGCGGGGGTGGTAGATACGCAGTATTTT
once	TRBJ2-3	TRBV2	.	CASSVLESDTQYF	TGTGCCAGCAGTGTGCTAGAATCAGATACGCAGTATTTT
once	TRBJ2-2	TRBV7-2	.	CASSLQGNTNTGELFF	TGTGCCAGCAGCTTACAGGGGAATACGAACACCGGGGAGCTGTTTTTT
few	TRBJ2-1	TRBV7-2	.	CASSFGPGLAGGPANEQFF	.
.	TRBJ2-7	TRBV6-5	.	CASSERGLAEQYF	TGTGCCAGCAGTGAACGCGGACTCGCCGAGCAGTACTTC
.	TRBJ2-7	TRBV7-8	.	CASSLEVAVGVGEQYF	TGTGCCAGCAGCTTAGAGGTAGCGGTGGGAGTGGGCGAGCAGTACTTC
.	TRBJ2-1	TRBV18	.	CASSPGAGLGNEQFF	TGTGCCAGCTCACCAGGGGCAGGGCTAGGGAATGAGCAGTTCTTC
few	TRBJ1-1	TRBV11-2	.	CASSRRYRFDEAFF	TGTGCCAGCAGCCGGCGATACAGATTTGATGAAGCTTTCTTT
.	TRBJ2-7	TRBV6-5	.	CASSWDTGYEQYF	TGTGCCAGCAGTTGGGACACCGGATACGAGCAGTACTTC
.	TRBJ2-3	TRBV29-1	TRBD1	CSATGGAPDTQYF	TGCAGCGCCACAGGGGGCGCCCCAGATACGCAGTATTTT
.	TRBJ2-2	TRBV9	TRBD2	CASSDPSGGHTGELFF	TGTGCCAGCAGCGACCCTAGCGGGGGGCATACCGGGGAGCTGTTTTTT
.	TRBJ1-3	TRBV28	TRBD1	CASSLAGQPGNTIYF	TGTGCCAGCAGTTTAGCGGGACAGCCTGGAAACACCATATATTTT
few	TRBJ1-6	TRBV6-5	.	CASSVRTADNSPLHF	TGTGCCAGCAGTGTCCGGACAGCAGATAATTCACCCCTCCACTTT
.	TRBJ1-4	TRBV7-6	.	CASSRGGGREEKLFF	TGTGCCAGCAGCCGCGGCGGGGGCAGGGAAGAAAAACTGTTTTTT
few	TRBJ2-7	TRBV5-1	.	CASSLGLSDEQYF	TGCGCCAGCAGCTTGGGTCTAAGCGACGAGCAGTACTTC
once	TRBJ1-5	TRBV19	.	CASSIWPYSNQPQHF	TGTGCCAGTAGTATCTGGCCATATAGCAATCAGCCCCAGCATTTT
.	TRBJ1-5	TRBV7-2	.	CASSPGRVISNQPQHF	TGTGCCAGCAGCCCCGGGAGGGTAATTAGCAATCAGCCCCAGCATTTT
.	TRBJ1-5	TRBV6-1	TRBD1	CAISDEGQGDPNQPQHF	TGTGCCATCAGTGACGAGGGACAGGGTGACCCCAATCAGCCCCAGCATTTT
few	TRBJ1-2	TRBV30	.	CAWSFKGVHGYTF	TGTGCCTGGAGTTTCAAGGGGGTACATGGCTACACCTTC
.	TRBJ1-6	TRBV7-9	.	CASSGRNPGSSPLHF	TGTGCCAGCAGCGGCAGGAACCCCGGTAGTTCACCCCTCCACTTT